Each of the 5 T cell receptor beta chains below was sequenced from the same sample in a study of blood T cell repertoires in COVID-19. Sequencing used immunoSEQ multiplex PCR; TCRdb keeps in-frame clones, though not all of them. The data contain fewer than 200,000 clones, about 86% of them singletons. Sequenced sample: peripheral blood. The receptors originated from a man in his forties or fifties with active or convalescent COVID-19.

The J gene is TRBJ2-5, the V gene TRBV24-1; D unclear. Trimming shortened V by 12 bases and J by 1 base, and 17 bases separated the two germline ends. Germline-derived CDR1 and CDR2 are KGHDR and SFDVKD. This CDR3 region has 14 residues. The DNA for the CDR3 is TGTGCCCCCTACAGCTACCGGATCCAAGAGACCCAGTACTTC. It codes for CAPYSYRIQETQYF.

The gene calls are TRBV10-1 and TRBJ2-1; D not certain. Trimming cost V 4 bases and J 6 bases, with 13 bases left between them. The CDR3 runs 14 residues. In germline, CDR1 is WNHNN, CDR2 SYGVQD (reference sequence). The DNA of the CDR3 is TGCGCCAGCAGTGCCCTAGTAGATCGCAATGAGCAGTTCTTC. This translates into CASSALVDRNEQFF.

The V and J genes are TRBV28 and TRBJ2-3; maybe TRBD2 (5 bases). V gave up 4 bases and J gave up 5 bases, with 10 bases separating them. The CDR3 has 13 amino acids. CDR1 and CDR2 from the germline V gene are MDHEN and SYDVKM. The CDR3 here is CASSYEGIDTQYF. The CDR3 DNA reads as TGTGCCAGCAGTTATGAGGGTATAGATACGCAGTATTTT. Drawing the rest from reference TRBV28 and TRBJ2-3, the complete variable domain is DVKVTQSSRYLVKRTGEKVFLECVQDMDHENMFWYRQDPGLGLRLIYFSYDVKMKEKGDIPEGYSVSREKKERFSLILESASTNQTSMYLCASSYEGIDTQYFGPGTRLTVL.

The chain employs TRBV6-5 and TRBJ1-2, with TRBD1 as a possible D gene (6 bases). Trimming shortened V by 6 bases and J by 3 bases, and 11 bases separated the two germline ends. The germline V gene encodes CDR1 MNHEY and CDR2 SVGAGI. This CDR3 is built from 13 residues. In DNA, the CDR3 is TGTGCCAGCAGATCGACAGGATACTATGGCTACACCTTC. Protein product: CASRSTGYYGYTF.

The DNA for the CDR3 is TGCGCCAGCAGCTTGGATGGTCCGGGTCAGCCCCAGCATTTT. Its translation is CASSLDGPGQPQHF. The chain recombines TRBV5-1 with TRBJ1-5; D gene uncertain. The CDR3 consists of 14 residues. Germline values: CDR1 SGHRS, CDR2 YFSETQ. V was shortened by 0 bases and J by 6 bases, with 10 bases between the two germline ends.